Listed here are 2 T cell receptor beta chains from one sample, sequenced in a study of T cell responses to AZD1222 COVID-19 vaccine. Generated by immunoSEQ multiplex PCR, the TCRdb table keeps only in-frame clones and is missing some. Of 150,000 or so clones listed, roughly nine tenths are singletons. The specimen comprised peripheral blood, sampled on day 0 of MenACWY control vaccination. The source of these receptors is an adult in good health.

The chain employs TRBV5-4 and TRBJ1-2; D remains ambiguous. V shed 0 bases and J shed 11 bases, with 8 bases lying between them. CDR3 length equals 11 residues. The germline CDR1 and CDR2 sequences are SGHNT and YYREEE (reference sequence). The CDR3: CASSLAWRYTF. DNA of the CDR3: TGTGCCAGCAGCTTGGCCTGGAGATACACCTTC.

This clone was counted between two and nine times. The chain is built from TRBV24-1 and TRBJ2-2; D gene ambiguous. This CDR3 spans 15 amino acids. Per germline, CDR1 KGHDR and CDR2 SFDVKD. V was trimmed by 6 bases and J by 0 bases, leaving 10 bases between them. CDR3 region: CATSPGQTNTGELFF. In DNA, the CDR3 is TGTGCCACCAGTCCGGGTCAAACGAACACCGGGGAGCTGTTTTTT.